The entry that follows covers one TCR beta chain sequence. Its specificity is unknown. Naive CD8 cells comprised CD45RO-negative, CCR7-positively selected cells, excluding terminally differentiated effector memory CD45RA+ cells. The data originate from a study of shared clonotypes between healthy human individuals. Points from the study as a whole: What rarefaction showed was incomplete sorted-subset sequencing despite large depth. Estimated clonotype richness was generally higher in naive than memory subsets.

Running of the assay took place at deep level. Several immunoSEQ 96-well plates shared each subset's DNA, each plate a replicate. The method was immunoSEQ multiplex PCR; TCRdb's version includes in-frame clones alone and lacks a portion of them. This table has about 1.9 million clones, 93% appearing once. Germline V CDR1 and CDR2: SEHNR, FQNEAQ (reference sequence). This CDR3 has 16 amino acids. Germline trimming cut 4 bases from V and 8 bases from J; bases unmatched to any gene: 13. This clonotype was sampled from a man in his late teens or twenties in good health. Some clones in this sample may be carry-over from other donors' samples. Specimen: naive CD8+ T cells from PBMCs. The V call is TRBV7-9, the J call TRBJ1-2; 10 nucleotides align to TRBD1. CDR3 sequence: CASSSKGGQGVKGYTF. The CDR3 DNA reads as TGTGCCAGCAGCTCCAAAGGCGGACAGGGGGTAAAGGGCTACACCTTC. The complete variable domain, with remaining parts taken from reference TRBV7-9 and TRBJ1-2, reads DTGVSQNPRHKITKRGQNVTFRCDPISEHNRLYWYRQTLGQGPEFLTYFQNEAQLEKSRLLSDRFSAERPKGSFSTLEIQRTEQGDSAMYLCASSSKGGQGVKGYTFGSGTRLTVV.